Sequencing of this T cell receptor (beta chain) was carried out in a study of response to subunit inactivated influenza vaccine listed by TCRdb under 2018. General notes on the study: Deep quantitative T cell receptor repertoire profiling was used in the study to track responses to a trivalent subunit inactivated influenza vaccine. Broad study findings and their caveats: The authors suggested that each seasonal influenza vaccination may recruit only a limited number of new T cells.

The receptor library was made with RT-PCR. The instrument was an Illumina HiSeq 2500. TCRdb redid the processing of the public reads, applying fastp at Q25 and MiXCR, and retained in-frame beta chains. Rows are combined by CDR3 protein, so each entry shows the most common genes and DNA. Within this sample are about 570,000 distinct CDR3 sequences, with over 9% of them counted one time only. Approximately 11% of the sample is in the top ten clones. As to this clonotype: Its specific antigen is unknown. Within one base of it there is no much larger clone, and no base qualities were kept.

V is cut back by 6 bases and J by 4 bases, with 14 bases in the junction unmatched. There are 16 amino acids in the CDR3, from cysteine to phenylalanine inclusive. CDR3 DNA is the only sequence kept; it has 48 bases, read in frame from the first base. This sample also belongs to another study, concerning T cells expressing NK-cell markers. The second paper states: 5'RACE template switching, by which a universal primer site and unique molecular identifiers were added, was used to make TCR beta cDNA libraries. Three sorted T-cell subsets (CD3+CD56+NKG2C+, CD3+CD56+NKG2C- and CD3+CD56-NKG2C+) from 8 or 9 donors had their TCR beta-chain repertoires profiled. Of the eight sequenced donors, seven were found to be HCMV-seropositive and one was found to be HCMV-seronegative. To restrict sorting to alphabetaTCR-expressing T cells, an anti-gammadeltaTCR antibody was added in several experiments. In roughly six donors, the dominant CD3+CD56+NKG2C+ clonotypes ranked among the top 10 CD8+ clonotypes, making up about 1.0-7.5% of CD8+ T cells. Those dominant clonotypes were again the most abundant among CD3+CD56-NKG2C+ cells in several donors, at roughly 28.3-60.1%. Whether the expanded NKG2C-expressing T cell clones were specific for HCMV antigens was left unclear. The eight sequenced donors were randomly selected healthy volunteers, three men and five women. A commercial ELISA kit detecting HCMV-specific IgG in serum was used to determine HCMV serostatus. Ficoll density gradient centrifugation was used to isolate peripheral blood mononuclear cells from blood. Bulk peripheral blood T-cell repertoires were additionally sequenced from unsorted PBMC for several donors. cDNA synthesis was primed from the TCR beta constant segment, followed by two successive PCR amplification steps. Libraries were sequenced as 2 x 150 bp reads on Illumina HiSeq 2000/2500, MiSeq or NextSeq. Reads were demultiplexed and grouped by UMI with MIGEC, and clonotypes were assembled and quantified with MiTCR. To remove erroneous sequences, TCR cDNA sequences were retained only when supported by two or more reads. The tcR package was used for downstream repertoire analysis, with clonotypes matched between fractions based on CDR3 nucleotide sequence plus V segment. VDJmatch was used to annotate antigen specificity against VDJdb, with one amino acid substitution allowed in CDR3.

The clonotype was recovered from a man aged 50 or older who received an inactivated influenza vaccine. Donor details come from another sample of the same person, matched by shared clones. Rearrangement joined TRBV12-3 or TRBV12-4 to TRBJ2-7; 8 central nucleotides agree with TRBD2. This material consisted of PBMCs from blood, taken on the day of vaccination. The nucleotide sequence is given as TGTGCCAGCAGCCTCATAGCGGGGTGGACATCGTACGAGCAGTACTTC. Its translation is CASSLIAGWTSYEQYF.